The clone carrying this T cell receptor (beta chain) has a count of ten or more. At one of its ends the junction is not consistent with the germline gene, which may arise from a read error. Germline CDR1 and CDR2: SGHRS and YFSETQ. The CDR3 runs 14 residues. The sample belongs to a study of regulatory T cells in long-lasting Graves disease. Looking at the study overall: Graves' patients diagnosed newly had used antithyroid drugs under 3 months.

Described time point: newly diagnosed GD, antithyroid drugs for less than 3 months. From RNA extracted from PBMCs, the TCR library was made. Arm-PCR with iRepertoire HTBI primers amplified the CDR3 regions for these TCR beta libraries. TCRdb passed the multiplex PCR reads through MiXCR, listing each CDR3 protein once. There are about 350,000 distinct CDR3 sequences in the sample; 15% to 20% occur only once, and 20% to 25% lies in the top ten. The sample also formed part of further work on T cells in Graves' hyperthyroidism and ophthalmopathy.

Sequenced here: peripheral blood mononuclear cells (PBMCs), sampled at new diagnosis, from a patient treated with antithyroid drugs. The chain recombines TRBV5-1 with TRBJ2-2; the match to TRBD1 covers 10 bases. This receptor was taken from a woman aged 18-35 years with Graves disease. CDR3 protein: CASSWTGGTGELFF. The CDR3 region has the DNA TGTGCCAGCAGTTGGACAGGGGGCACCGGGGAGCTGTTTTTT.